A single sample is the source of the 20 T cell receptor beta chains below, sequenced in a study of T cell clones after liver transplantation. Measured with immunoSEQ multiplex PCR; TCRdb has only the in-frame clones, and not every one. The sample includes about 120,000 clones, 90% seen only once; the top ten take 0.83%. The sample in question was CD4+ T cells from blood, obtained 12 months after liver transplant. These receptors came from a human patient who received a liver transplant. Some T cells may arise from the graft donor.

The rearrangement uses TRBV29-1 and TRBJ2-1; perhaps TRBD1 as D (5 bases). The CDR3 has 14 amino acids. Germline lookup yields CDR1 SQVTM and CDR2 ANQGSEA. V was shortened by 4 bases and J by 4 bases, with 14 bases between the two germline ends. The CDR3 protein is CSVVGALIYNEQFF. CDR3 bases: TGCAGCGTTGTAGGGGCACTAATTTACAATGAGCAGTTCTTC.

V gene TRBV5-1 combines with J gene TRBJ2-1; 9 nucleotides match TRBD1. The CDR3 has 14 amino acids. The trim removed 2 bases at V and 7 bases at J, leaving 4 bases unmatched. The germline gives CDR1 SGHRS, CDR2 YFSETQ. This CDR3 is CASSFTGTGNEQFF. CDR3 DNA: TGCGCCAGCAGCTTCACCGGGACAGGGAATGAGCAGTTCTTC.

CDR3 DNA: TGTGCCAGTAGTCCCCAGGGGACAGCTAGCACAGATACGCAGTATTTT. This gives the protein CASSPQGTASTDTQYF. The chain employs TRBV19 and TRBJ2-3, with TRBD1 matching 7 bases. Germline loops: CDR1 LNHDA, CDR2 SQIVND (reference sequence). There are 16 residues in the CDR3. The J segment lost 0 bases and the V segment lost 5 bases, leaving 8 bases of the junction unmatched.

This clone came up a few times. The chain combines TRBV9 with TRBJ2-2; 7 nucleotides match TRBD2. The CDR3 is 17 residues long. V lost 0 bases, J lost 6 bases, and 11 bases stayed unmatched. CDR1 is SGDLS, CDR2 YYNGEE, per germline. CDR3 loop: CASSVEAGLGVAGELFF. The CDR3 bases are TGTGCCAGCAGCGTAGAAGCGGGGTTGGGGGTTGCCGGGGAGCTGTTTTTT. The entire variable domain, with the rest obtained from reference TRBV9 and TRBJ2-2, is as follows: DSGVTQTPKHLITATGQRVTLRCSPRSGDLSVYWYQQSLDQGLQFLIQYYNGEERAKGNILERFSAQQFPDLHSELNLSSLELGDSALYFCASSVEAGLGVAGELFFGEGSRLTVL.

The genes are TRBV15 and TRBJ2-3; possibly TRBD1 or TRBD2 for D (6 bases each). The CDR3 is 15 amino acids. The V gene lost 7 bases and the J gene lost 4 bases, with 18 bases spanning the gap. CDR1 is LNHNV, CDR2 YYDKDF, per germline (reference sequence). The chain's CDR3 is CATTGRGGAADTQYF. CDR3 DNA sequence: TGTGCCACCACCGGCAGGGGCGGGGCGGCAGATACGCAGTATTTT.

The V and J genes are TRBV29-1 and TRBJ2-1; maybe TRBD2 (6 bases). Germline-derived CDR1 and CDR2 are SQVTM and ANQGSEA. The germline V and J ends were trimmed by 0 bases and 0 bases, with 12 bases remaining between them. This CDR3 region has 16 residues. The CDR3 region has the DNA TGCAGCGTTGAAGATCCAGCGGGCTCCTCCTACAATGAGCAGTTCTTC. This codes for CSVEDPAGSSYNEQFF.

Remarks on this clone: Other nucleotide sequences in the sample specify the same CDR3. Here the CDR3 reads CASSPGQGAYEQYF. The CDR3 DNA reads TGTGCCAGCAGCCCTGGACAGGGGGCCTACGAGCAGTACTTC. This chain links TRBV9 with TRBJ2-7, with 10 bases lining up with TRBD1. V lost 4 bases, J lost 2 bases, and 3 bases stayed unmatched. The CDR3 loop spans 14 amino acids. Germline CDR1 SGDLS, CDR2 YYNGEE.

This sequence joins TRBV6-6 and TRBJ2-7, with D unresolved. The germline V and J ends were trimmed by 6 bases and 3 bases, with 18 bases remaining between them. The CDR3 covers 15 residues. Germline CDR1 reads MNHNY; CDR2 reads SVGAGI (reference sequence). The CDR3 DNA reads TGTGCCAGCAGGCCCAGGCGAGACATAATCTACGAGCAGTACTTC. Translating it yields CASRPRRDIIYEQYF.

DNA of the CDR3: TGTGCCAGCAGCTTAGATTCGGGAGGCTACGAGCAGTACTTC. As protein: CASSLDSGGYEQYF. This chain joins TRBV7-9 and TRBJ2-7; 7 positions match TRBD2. The CDR3 loop spans 14 amino acids. Germline CDR1 and CDR2: SEHNR and FQNEAQ (reference sequence). After removal of 1 base from V and 3 bases from J, the junction contained 3 bases not matched to a gene.

The V gene is TRBV11-3, the J gene TRBJ2-1, with TRBD1 identical over 10 bases. The CDR3 consists of 13 residues. V shed 5 bases, J shed 8 bases, and the junction held 3 bases outside the gene matches. From germline, CDR1 is SGHNT and CDR2 YENEEA. CDR3: CASSRGTGDEQFF. Here the CDR3 DNA reads TGTGCCAGCAGCCGAGGGACAGGGGATGAGCAGTTCTTC.

The rearrangement links TRBV30 to TRBJ2-3; weak D call: TRBD1 (6 bases). The CDR3 is made up of 16 amino acids. V lost 3 bases, J lost 2 bases, and 18 bases lay in between. Germline values: CDR1 GTSNPN, CDR2 SVGIG (reference sequence). CDR3 in amino acids: CAWSPTGRTFTDTQYF. CDR3 bases: TGTGCCTGGAGCCCAACAGGGCGGACTTTCACAGATACGCAGTATTTT.

In its sample, this clone was seen a few times. V usage is TRBV4-2 and J usage is TRBJ2-3; D gene ambiguous. The CDR3 length is 14 residues. Germline V gene sequence: CDR1 LGHNA, CDR2 YNFKEQ. V was shortened by 1 base and J by 2 bases, with 7 bases between the two germline ends. The CDR3 is CASSQGADTDTQYF. The CDR3 nucleotides are TGTGCCAGCAGCCAAGGGGCGGACACAGATACGCAGTATTTT.

V gene TRBV5-6 combines with J gene TRBJ1-2; maybe TRBD1 (5 bases). CDR1 SGHDT and CDR2 YYEEEE come from the germline V gene. Trimming cost V 4 bases and J 4 bases, with 26 bases left between them. The CDR3 runs to 18 residues. Here the CDR3 DNA reads TGTGCCAGCAGCGCTTCCGGGACGGTAATGATCCGGGGCTATGGCTACACCTTC. It yields the protein CASSASGTVMIRGYGYTF.

The J gene is TRBJ2-1, the V gene TRBV25-1; D call uncertain. Trimming left V 3 bases short and J 9 bases short, with 6 bases between. The length of the CDR3 is 11 residues. CDR1 and CDR2 (germline): MGHDK, SYGVNS. The CDR3 DNA reads TGTGCCAGCAGTGATTACGCTGAGCAGTTCTTC. Translating it yields CASSDYAEQFF.

This chain connects TRBV30 to TRBJ2-1; D is undetermined. CDR1 and CDR2 from the germline V gene are GTSNPN and SVGIG (reference sequence). V was clipped by 0 bases and J by 13 bases, with 10 bases between them. The CDR3 contains 11 residues. CDR3 in DNA: TGTGCCTGGAGTGTACTGGCGGATCAGTTCTTC. Amino acids: CAWSVLADQFF.

The V gene is TRBV5-4, the J gene TRBJ2-1, with TRBD2 identical over 7 bases. The germline V gene encodes CDR1 SGHNT and CDR2 YYREEE (reference sequence). Trimming removed 4 bases from V and 6 bases from J; junction bases left unmatched: 10. The CDR3 is 15 residues long. CDR3 sequence: CASSPGLVALNEQFF. DNA for the CDR3: TGTGCCAGCAGCCCCGGACTAGTTGCCCTCAATGAGCAGTTCTTC.

The rearrangement links TRBV12-1 to TRBJ2-6; the D call in the table, TRBD2, was not verified against the DNA. TRBV12-1 is assigned pseudogene status. The CDR3 spans 19 residues. The CDR3 DNA sequence: TGTGCCAGCAGCTTTGGGAGACTAGCGGACCTGGGCGGGGCCAACGTCCTGACTTTC. The encoded protein is CASSFGRLADLGGANVLTF.

The V gene is TRBV13, the J gene TRBJ2-7, with 14 nucleotides matching TRBD2. This CDR3 spans 16 amino acids. With V trimmed by 4 bases and J by 4 bases, 6 bases remained unmatched. Germline CDR1 reads PRHDT; CDR2 reads FYEKMQ (reference sequence). Here the CDR3 DNA reads TGTGCCAGCAGCTCTGAGGGACTAGCGGGAGTATACGAGCAGTACTTC. Translated: CASSSEGLAGVYEQYF.

The V gene is TRBV29-1, the J gene TRBJ2-5, with no clear D. The CDR3 totals 13 residues. Germline V gene data show CDR1 as SQVTM and CDR2 as ANQGSEA. V was cut by 3 bases and J by 2 bases, with 10 bases left in between. The CDR3 DNA sequence: TGCAGCGTTGATGTCCGGGTTCAAGAGACCCAGTACTTC. Its translation is CSVDVRVQETQYF.

The V call is TRBV15, the J call TRBJ1-4; the match to TRBD1 covers 9 bases. Germline loops: CDR1 LNHNV, CDR2 YYDKDF (reference sequence). The CDR3 is 15 residues long. Unmatched junction bases numbered 8, after V lost 4 bases and J lost 8 bases. CDR3: CATSKDRGYREKLFF. CDR3 bases: TGTGCCACCAGCAAGGACAGGGGATATAGGGAAAAACTGTTTTTT.